The 22 T cell receptor beta chains presented below share a single source sample, sequenced in a study of spatial heterogeneity in lung cancer. TCRdb reanalysed the 5' RACE reads using MiXCR and keeps one entry per CDR3 protein. In the table there are about 38,000 distinct CDR3 sequences, 6.5% to 9.5% of which are singletons. Time point given: sample taken at primary tumor resection. The material was PBMCs, obtained at surgery. The receptors stem from a male donor with early-stage non-small cell lung cancer.

This clonotype has a count of ten or more. The genes are TRBV6-2 or TRBV6-3 and TRBJ2-7, with TRBD1 matching 11 bases. After removal of 6 bases from V and 3 bases from J, the junction contained 7 bases not matched to a gene. The CDR3 contains 15 residues. The germline gives CDR1 MNHEY, CDR2 SVGEGT. The CDR3 loop reads CASSQDRGRVYEQYF. The DNA of the CDR3 is TGTGCCAGCAGCCAGGACAGGGGGCGCGTCTACGAGCAGTACTTC.

Comment on this clonotype: A much more abundant neighbour one base away suggests this may be a read error. The chain has TRBV12-3 or TRBV12-4 and TRBJ1-6; 8 nucleotides align to TRBD1. The V segment lost 4 bases and the J segment 10 bases; nucleotides outside the gene matches: 6. The CDR3 loop spans 14 amino acids. CDR3 region: CASSSPGGGSPLHF. CDR3 coding DNA: TGTGCCAGCAGTTCACCAGGGGGCGGATCACCCCTCCACTTT.

This clonotype has at least ten counts. V and J are TRBV12-2 and TRBJ1-5. TRBV12-2 is designated a pseudogene. The CDR3 extends over 15 amino acids. The CDR3 sequence: CASRFSDFSNQPQHF. The CDR3 DNA reads TGTGCAAGTCGCTTTAGCGACTTTAGCAATCAGCCCCAGCATTTT.

This clonotype came up a few times. This chain links TRBV7-8 with TRBJ1-5; 7 bases agree with TRBD1. With V trimmed by 5 bases and J by 7 bases, 2 bases remained unmatched. In germline, CDR1 is SGHVS, CDR2 FQNEAQ. This CDR3 spans 12 amino acids. DNA for the CDR3: TGTGCCAGCAGCCAACAGGGGCAGCCCCAGCATTTT. Protein sequence: CASSQQGQPQHF.

There are a few counts of this clonotype. The chain links TRBV5-4 to TRBJ2-4; 7 nucleotides agree with TRBD1. The germline V gene has CDR1 SGHNT and CDR2 YYREEE (reference sequence). The length of the CDR3 is 15 residues. Trimming took 1 base from V and 3 from J; bases not matched to a gene: 4. CDR3 region: CASSLRQGDKNIQYF. Written as DNA, the CDR3 is TGTGCCAGCAGCTTGCGGCAGGGGGACAAAAACATTCAGTACTTC. Full variable domain (missing parts from reference TRBV5-4 and TRBJ2-4): ETGVTQSPTHLIKTRGQQVTLRCSSQSGHNTVSWYQQALGQGPQFIFQYYREEENGRGNFPPRFSGLQFPNYSSELNVNALELDDSALYLCASSLRQGDKNIQYFGAGTRLSVL.

Many counts were recorded for this clonotype. This chain uses TRBV6-6 with TRBJ1-4, with D unresolved. With 5 bases removed from V and 8 bases from J, the gap between germline ends came to 6 bases. Germline CDR1 MNHNY, CDR2 SVGAGI (reference sequence). CDR3 length: 11 residues. The CDR3 sequence is CASSPKEKLFF. In DNA, the CDR3 is TGTGCCAGCAGTCCGAAGGAAAAACTGTTTTTT.

The chain uses TRBV24-1 and TRBJ1-1, with 7 nucleotides matching TRBD1. The V gene end was trimmed by 2 bases and the J gene end by 7 bases; junction bases not matched to a gene: 3. This CDR3 contains 13 residues. Germline lookup yields CDR1 KGHDR and CDR2 SFDVKD. The CDR3 region is CATSDYAGGEAFF. CDR3 DNA: TGTGCCACCAGTGATTACGCAGGGGGTGAAGCTTTCTTT.

This clonotype has a handful of counts. The rearrangement joins TRBV12-3 or TRBV12-4 to TRBJ1-1; a weak D match, TRBD1 (6 bases). V dropped 3 bases and J dropped 3 bases, with 14 bases sitting between them. This CDR3 spans 15 amino acids. In DNA form, the CDR3 reads TGTGCCAGCAGTTTCACAGGGATCGGGGACACTGAAGCTTTCTTT. Its protein product is CASSFTGIGDTEAFF.

The rearrangement joins TRBV20-1 to TRBJ1-5; D call uncertain. Germline V gene sequence: CDR1 DFQATT, CDR2 SNEGSKA (reference sequence). V lost 3 bases and J 0 bases, leaving 9 bases between the germline ends. CDR3 size: 14 residues. The CDR3 DNA sequence: TGCAGTGCTAGGCCCTCCGTTAGCAATCAGCCCCAGCATTTT. Translation: CSARPSVSNQPQHF.

This clonotype was seen a few times. The chain employs TRBV6-1 and TRBJ2-7; D unresolved. The germline V and J ends were trimmed by 6 bases and 6 bases, with 15 bases remaining between them. CDR1 is MNHNS, CDR2 SASEGT, per germline. This CDR3 is built from 13 residues. CDR3 in amino acids: CASRAATYREQYV. The CDR3 DNA reads as TGTGCCAGCAGGGCGGCCACCTACCGCGAGCAGTACGTC.

This clonotype came up many times. This chain uses TRBV12-3 or TRBV12-4 with TRBJ2-3; perhaps TRBD2 as D (6 bases). The CDR3 sequence is 14 residues long. V dropped 3 bases and J dropped 6 bases, with 13 bases sitting between them. As DNA, the CDR3 is TGTGCCAGCAGTTTCGTGGGGAGGACCGATACGCAGTATTTT. Translated, it gives CASSFVGRTDTQYF.

There are many counts of this clonotype. The chain links TRBV4-3 to TRBJ1-5; D gene uncertain. Deletions cut 1 base from V and 1 base from J, with 5 bases between. The CDR3 is 14 residues long. Germline assignment: CDR1 LGHNA and CDR2 YSLEER. The CDR3 nucleotides are TGCGCCAGCAGCCAAGGTATCAGCAATCAGCCCCAGCATTTT. Amino acid sequence: CASSQGISNQPQHF.

The table lists this clonotype with a few counts. V gene TRBV19 combines with J gene TRBJ2-1; perhaps TRBD2 as D (6 bases). V lost 5 bases and J 12 bases, leaving 14 bases between the germline ends. Germline lookup yields CDR1 LNHDA and CDR2 SQIVND (reference sequence). This CDR3 spans 12 amino acids. CDR3 amino acids: CASSFRPGGQFF. The CDR3 DNA sequence: TGTGCCAGTAGTTTCCGACCCGGGGGGCAGTTCTTC.

This clonotype occurred many times. The rearrangement uses TRBV7-9 and TRBJ1-5, with D hard to call. The V end lost 4 bases, the J end lost 2 bases, and 6 bases lay between the germline ends. The CDR3 is 13 amino acids. Looked up from germline, CDR1 is SEHNR and CDR2 is FQNEAQ (reference sequence). The CDR3 here is CASSSHGNQPQHF. CDR3 bases: TGTGCCAGCAGCTCCCACGGCAATCAGCCCCAGCATTTT.

Many counts were recorded for this clonotype. V usage is TRBV14 and J usage is TRBJ1-1; D uncertain. This CDR3 is 13 amino acids long. From germline, CDR1 is SGHDN and CDR2 FVKESK. With 0 bases removed from V and 5 bases from J, the gap between germline ends came to 7 bases. The CDR3 DNA follows: TGTGCCAGCAGCCAAGACAGGTTGACTGAAGCTTTCTTT. Translating gives CASSQDRLTEAFF.

This clonotype appeared many times. The chain combines TRBV12-3 or TRBV12-4 with TRBJ2-1, with D tentatively TRBD1 (5 bases). This CDR3 region has 18 residues. Between the trimmed V and J ends, which lost 1 base and 9 bases, there was a span of 25 bases. This CDR3 is CASSLEYRTVVRMGEQFF. The CDR3 DNA reads as TGTGCCAGCAGTTTAGAATACAGGACCGTCGTCAGAATGGGTGAGCAGTTCTTC.

Ten or more counts support this clonotype. The V gene is TRBV27, the J gene TRBJ1-1; possibly TRBD1 for D (5 bases). Germline V CDR1 and CDR2: MNHEY, SMNVEV (reference sequence). This CDR3 is 14 amino acids long. V was clipped by 4 bases and J by 1 base, with 10 bases between them. CDR3 nucleotides: TGTGCCAGCAGTTCGACAGTTGCGAACACTGAAGCTTTCTTT. As protein: CASSSTVANTEAFF.

The sample holds many counts of this clonotype. The J gene is TRBJ2-5, the V gene TRBV6-2 or TRBV6-3; D gene unclear. CDR3 length: 16 amino acids. V dropped 0 bases and J dropped 2 bases, with 13 bases sitting between them. Looked up from germline, CDR1 is MNHEY and CDR2 is SVGEGT. CDR3 region: CASSYSANFPQETQYF. CDR3 nucleotide sequence: TGTGCCAGCAGTTACTCCGCAAACTTTCCGCAAGAGACCCAGTACTTC.

There are many counts of this clonotype. The genes are TRBV6-4 and TRBJ1-2; D might be TRBD1 (6 bases). There are 13 residues in the CDR3. Germline loops: CDR1 MRHNA, CDR2 SNTAGT. Trimming shortened V by 6 bases and J by 1 base, and 9 bases separated the two germline ends. CDR3 region: CASRQGINYGYTF. CDR3 nucleotide sequence: TGTGCCAGCAGACAGGGTATTAACTATGGCTACACCTTC.

This clonotype was detected ten times or more. This chain links TRBV6-2 or TRBV6-3 with TRBJ1-5, with D maybe TRBD1 (5 bases). V lost 7 bases and J 5 bases, leaving 21 bases between the germline ends. CDR1 and CDR2 (germline): MNHEY, SVGEGT. This CDR3 region has 16 residues. CDR3 residues: CASTSGQGWMDQPQHF. The CDR3 bases are TGTGCCAGCACCTCTGGCCAGGGTTGGATGGATCAGCCCCAGCATTTT.

This clonotype turned up a few times. The chain combines TRBV6-5 with TRBJ2-3; D is undetermined. The V gene's germline CDR1 is MNHEY and CDR2 SVGAGI. V was clipped by 6 bases and J by 1 base, with 11 bases between them. This CDR3 is built from 14 residues. CDR3 residues: CASRLGRRTDTQYF. For the CDR3, the DNA is TGTGCCAGCAGGCTAGGACGCCGCACAGATACGCAGTATTTT.

Many counts were recorded for this clonotype. The chain combines TRBV6-2 or TRBV6-3 with TRBJ2-5; D is ambiguous. Trimming left V 1 base short and J 9 bases short, with 6 bases between. Germline CDR1 reads MNHEY; CDR2 reads SVGEGT. The CDR3 runs to 11 residues. CDR3 DNA sequence: TGTGCCAGCAGTTACTTAGGAGCCCAGTACTTC. Residues: CASSYLGAQYF.